The clone carrying this TCR beta chain was seen repeatedly, ten times or more. Sample-barcoded 5' priming and a J-beta primer mix drove a second PCR of about 6 to 11 cycles. The template-switch adaptor, which had 12 random nucleotides, put a tag on each cDNA molecule. Per sample, CDR3-containing paired-end reads numbered at least 2.5 million. TCRdb reanalysed the 5' RACE reads using MiXCR and keeps one entry per CDR3 protein. The data hold roughly 700,000 distinct CDR3 sequences, with 25% observed a single time. V was clipped by 5 bases and J by 7 bases, with 8 bases between them. The CDR3 spans 12 residues. The germline V gene encodes CDR1 SEHNR and CDR2 FQNEAQ (reference sequence). This sample is drawn from a study of blood T cells in healthy people across ages. The same data also went into a second study, on T cells of mothers and their children. This second study says: A slight, non-significant increase in overlap was found for related mother-child pairs relative to unrelated pairs.

The source material was blood. The sequence was collected from a boy aged 10-17 years in good health. The genes are TRBV7-9 and TRBJ2-2; D not resolved. The CDR3 spells CASSPLGGELFF. As DNA, the CDR3 is TGTGCCAGCAGCCCCCTGGGCGGGGAGCTGTTTTTT. Full variable domain (rest looked up from reference TRBV7-9 and TRBJ2-2): DTGVSQNPRHKITKRGQNVTFRCDPISEHNRLYWYRQTLGQGPEFLTYFQNEAQLEKSRLLSDRFSAERPKGSFSTLEIQRTEQGDSAMYLCASSPLGGELFFGEGSRLTVL.